A selection of T cell receptor beta chains follows, all from one sample in a study of control samples from healthy donors and cancer patients. Here immunoSEQ multiplex PCR was the method, and the copy in TCRdb shows in-frame clones only, minus some. The sample has over 100,000 clones, more than 90% seen once. The sequenced sample consisted of blood. These receptors were obtained from a man younger than 30 in good health. Both conserved end residues are part of each CDR3. The D gene is left open where the match is weak. Size values are once, few and many counts, or a class for expanded clones, and some rows have none.

v_call	j_call	d_call	clone_size	cdr3_nt	cdr3_aa
TRBV7-9	TRBJ2-1	NA	NA	TGTGCCAGCAGCCTGACAGTAAATGAGCAGTTCTTC	CASSLTVNEQFF
TRBV7-2	TRBJ2-7	TRBD2	NA	TGTGCCAGCAGCGAGGGACTAGCTCACTACGAGCAGTACTTC	CASSEGLAHYEQYF
TRBV4-1	TRBJ2-7	NA	NA	TGCGCCAGCAGCCAAGTCTTAGGTCGGAAGGACTCCTACGAGCAGTACTTC	CASSQVLGRKDSYEQYF
TRBV6-2/TRBV6-3	TRBJ1-3	TRBD1	NA	TGTGCCAGCAGTTACTCGCCGGACAGGGGAGGAAACACCATATATTTT	CASSYSPDRGGNTIYF
TRBV6-4	TRBJ1-1	TRBD1	NA	TGTGCCAGCAGTGGCGACAGGGTTAACACTGAAGCTTTCTTT	CASSGDRVNTEAFF
TRBV3-1/TRBV3-2	TRBJ1-2	TRBD1	NA	TGTGCCAGCAGCCAAGGAGGGGGCGATGGCTACACCTTC	CASSQGGGDGYTF
TRBV19	TRBJ1-2	NA	NA	TGTGCCAGTAGTCTCGGAGGGGTCTTTGGCTACACCTTC	CASSLGGVFGYTF
TRBV10-3	TRBJ2-7	TRBD2	NA	TGTGCCATCAGAGGACTAGCGGGGTCCTACGAGCAGTACTTC	CAIRGLAGSYEQYF
TRBV7-2	TRBJ2-3	TRBD2	NA	TGTGCCAGCAGCCCCCAGCGGGGGGCGACAGATACGCAGTATTTT	CASSPQRGATDTQYF
TRBV2	TRBJ1-5	TRBD1	NA	TGTGCCAGTCAGGGACAGAGCAATCAGCCCCAGCATTTT	CASQGQSNQPQHF
TRBV24-1	TRBJ2-5	NA	NA	TGTGCCACCAGTGATTCCGGGGGGCCCGGAGAGACCCAGTACTTC	CATSDSGGPGETQYF
TRBV6-5	TRBJ1-2	NA	NA	TGTGCCAGCAGTTTCAACAGGGCCCACTATGGCTACACCTTC	CASSFNRAHYGYTF
TRBV10-3	TRBJ1-6	NA	NA	TGTGCCATCAGTGTTAGAGACACTAATTCACCCCTCCACTTT	CAISVRDTNSPLHF
TRBV20-1	TRBJ1-1	NA	NA	TGCAGTGCTAGTAGGGGACATTCCAACACTGAAGCTTTCTTT	CSASRGHSNTEAFF
TRBV12-3/TRBV12-4	TRBJ1-2	NA	NA	TGTGCCAGCAGCCCCTTCAGTTCGGGCTACACCTTC	CASSPFSSGYTF
TRBV27	TRBJ2-7	NA	NA	TGTGCCAGCAGCGCGGGACGCAGAAATACCTACGAGCAGTACTTC	CASSAGRRNTYEQYF
TRBV7-9	TRBJ2-7	NA	NA	TGTGCCAGGTGGGAGGGGGGGCCGACCTACGAGCAGTACTTC	CARWEGGPTYEQYF
TRBV3-1/TRBV3-2	TRBJ2-1	NA	NA	TGTGCCAGCAGCCAACCCTACAATGAGCAGTTCTTC	CASSQPYNEQFF
TRBV5-1	TRBJ2-5	NA	NA	TGCGCCAGCAGCGGGACGGGGGAGACCCAGTACTTC	CASSGTGETQYF
TRBV4-1	TRBJ1-2	TRBD1	NA	TGCGCCAGCAGCCAAGCAGGGGGCGATGGCTACACCTTC	CASSQAGGDGYTF
TRBV3-1/TRBV3-2	TRBJ2-1	TRBD2	NA	TGTGCCAGCAGCCAACGGACTAGCGGGGTATACAATGAGCAGTTCTTC	CASSQRTSGVYNEQFF
TRBV4-1	TRBJ2-7	TRBD2	NA	TGCGCCAGCAGCCCTCTAGGACTAGCGGGACTTTACGAGCAGTACTTC	CASSPLGLAGLYEQYF
TRBV6-4	TRBJ2-3	TRBD2	few	TGTGCCAGCAGCGAGACTAGCGGGGGAGGGACCCCAGATACGCAGTATTTT	CASSETSGGGTPDTQYF
TRBV7-9	TRBJ2-1	NA	NA	TGTGCCAGCAGCCCCGAAAACAATGAGCAGTTCTTC	CASSPENNEQFF
TRBV29-1	TRBJ2-1	TRBD1	NA	TGCAGCGTCCAAGTTGGGACAGGGAACAATGAGCAGTTCTTC	CSVQVGTGNNEQFF
TRBV18	TRBJ1-5	NA	NA	TGTGCCAGCTCACATGATAGCAATCAGCCCCAGCATTTT	CASSHDSNQPQHF
TRBV6-5	TRBJ2-5	TRBD2	NA	TGTGCCAGCAGACCCCGGGGGGGCGGTGAGACCCAGTACTTC	CASRPRGGGETQYF
TRBV2	TRBJ2-2	TRBD2	NA	TGTGCCAGTTCCCCTAGCGGGGCGAACACCGGGGAGCTGTTTTTT	CASSPSGANTGELFF
TRBV18	TRBJ2-1	NA	NA	TGTGCCAGCTCACCACCAATCGGCAGTGATGGGTACAATGAGCAGTTCTTC	CASSPPIGSDGYNEQFF
TRBV15	TRBJ1-5	NA	NA	TGTGCCACCAGCTTCGGTAACCAGCCCCAGCATTTT	CATSFGNQPQHF